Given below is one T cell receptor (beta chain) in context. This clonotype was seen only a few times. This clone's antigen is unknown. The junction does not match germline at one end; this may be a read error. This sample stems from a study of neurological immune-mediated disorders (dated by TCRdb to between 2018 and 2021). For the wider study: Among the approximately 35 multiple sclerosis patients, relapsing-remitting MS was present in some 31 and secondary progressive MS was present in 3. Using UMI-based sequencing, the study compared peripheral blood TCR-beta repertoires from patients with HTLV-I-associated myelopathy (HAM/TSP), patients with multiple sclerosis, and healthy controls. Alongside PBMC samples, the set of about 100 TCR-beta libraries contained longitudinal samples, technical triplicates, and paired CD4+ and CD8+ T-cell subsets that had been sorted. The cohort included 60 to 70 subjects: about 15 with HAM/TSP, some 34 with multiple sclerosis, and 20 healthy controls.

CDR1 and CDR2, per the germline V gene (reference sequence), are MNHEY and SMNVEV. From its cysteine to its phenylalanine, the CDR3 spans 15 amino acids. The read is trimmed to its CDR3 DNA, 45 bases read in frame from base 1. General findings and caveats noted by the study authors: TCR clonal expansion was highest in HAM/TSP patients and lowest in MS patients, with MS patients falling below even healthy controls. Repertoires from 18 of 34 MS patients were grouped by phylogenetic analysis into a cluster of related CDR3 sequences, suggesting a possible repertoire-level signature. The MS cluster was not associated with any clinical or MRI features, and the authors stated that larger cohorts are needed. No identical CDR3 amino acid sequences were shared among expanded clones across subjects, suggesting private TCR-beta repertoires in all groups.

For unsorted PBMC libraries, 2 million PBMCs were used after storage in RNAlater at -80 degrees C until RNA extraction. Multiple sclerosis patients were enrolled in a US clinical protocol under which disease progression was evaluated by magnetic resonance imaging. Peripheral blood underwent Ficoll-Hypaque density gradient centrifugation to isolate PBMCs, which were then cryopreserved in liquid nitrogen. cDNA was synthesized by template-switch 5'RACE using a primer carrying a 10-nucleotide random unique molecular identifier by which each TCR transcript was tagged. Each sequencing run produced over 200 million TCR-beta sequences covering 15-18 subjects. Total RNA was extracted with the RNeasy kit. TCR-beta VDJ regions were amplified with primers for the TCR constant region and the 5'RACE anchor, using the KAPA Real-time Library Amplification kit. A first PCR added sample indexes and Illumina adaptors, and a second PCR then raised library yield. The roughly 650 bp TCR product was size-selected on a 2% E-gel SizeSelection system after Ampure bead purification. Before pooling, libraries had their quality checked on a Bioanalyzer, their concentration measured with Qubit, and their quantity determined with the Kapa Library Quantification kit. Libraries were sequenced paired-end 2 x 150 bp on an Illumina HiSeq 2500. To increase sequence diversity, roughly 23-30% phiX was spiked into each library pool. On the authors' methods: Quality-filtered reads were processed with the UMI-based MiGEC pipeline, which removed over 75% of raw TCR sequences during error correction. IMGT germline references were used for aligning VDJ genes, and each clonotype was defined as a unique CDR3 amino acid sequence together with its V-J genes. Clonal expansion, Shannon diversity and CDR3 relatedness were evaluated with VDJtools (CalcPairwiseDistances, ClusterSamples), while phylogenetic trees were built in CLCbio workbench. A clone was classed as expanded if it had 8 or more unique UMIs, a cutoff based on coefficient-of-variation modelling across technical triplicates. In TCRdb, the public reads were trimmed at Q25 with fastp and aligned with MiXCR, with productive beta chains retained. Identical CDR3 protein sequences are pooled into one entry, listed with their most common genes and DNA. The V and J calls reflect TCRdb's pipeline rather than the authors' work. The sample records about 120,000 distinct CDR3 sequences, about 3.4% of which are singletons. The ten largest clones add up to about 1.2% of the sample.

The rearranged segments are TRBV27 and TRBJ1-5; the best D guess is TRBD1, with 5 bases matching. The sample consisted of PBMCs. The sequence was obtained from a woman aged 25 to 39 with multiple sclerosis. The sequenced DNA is TGTGCCAGCAAATTGGGGGGGTCCGGCAACCAGCCCCAGCATTTT. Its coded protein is CASKLGGSGNQPQHF.